Listed below are T cell receptor beta chains from one sample, sequenced in a study of blood T cell repertoires in COVID-19. Profiled with immunoSEQ multiplex PCR; TCRdb holds only in-frame clones, not every one. The table records tens of thousands of clones, roughly 88% of them present only once. Sequencing was performed on peripheral blood. These receptors were taken from a man in his 70s with active COVID-19. CDR3s include the opening cysteine and the closing phenylalanine or tryptophan. The order of the fields is V gene, J gene, clone size, D gene, CDR3 protein, CDR3 DNA. A D gene is named only where the DNA matches it firmly. Size tells how often a clone was seen (once, few, many) or the class of an expanded clone, and some rows leave it out.

TRBV24-1	TRBJ2-2	.	TRBD1	CATSDPRGRSGELFF	TGTGCCACCAGTGACCCCAGGGGGCGGTCCGGGGAGCTGTTTTTT
TRBV18	TRBJ2-2	.	TRBD1	CASSPSGTGSLAGELFF	TGTGCCAGCTCCCCTTCCGGGACAGGGTCGTTGGCCGGGGAGCTGTTTTTT
TRBV19	TRBJ2-2	.	.	CATSRVLSLGGGLNTGELFF	TGTGCCACCTCTAGGGTCCTGTCACTGGGCGGGGGCTTGAACACCGGGGAGCTGTTTTTT
TRBV29-1	TRBJ2-3	.	TRBD1	CSVARQGGTDTQYF	TGCAGCGTTGCTAGACAGGGTGGGACAGATACGCAGTATTTT
TRBV15	TRBJ1-1	.	.	CATSGRPPQGATEAFF	TGTGCCACCAGCGGAAGACCACCACAGGGTGCCACTGAAGCTTTCTTT
TRBV7-9	TRBJ2-5	.	TRBD2	CASSESGLAGQETQYF	TGTGCCAGCAGCGAGTCGGGACTAGCGGGCCAAGAGACCCAGTACTTC
TRBV7-6	TRBJ1-3	once	.	CASSSPGAGNTIYF	TGTGCCAGCAGCTCCCCAGGGGCTGGAAACACCATATATTTT
TRBV27	TRBJ1-3	.	.	CASSLGPPARNTIYF	TGTGCTAGCAGTTTGGGGCCACCCGCCCGAAACACCATATATTTT
TRBV6-5	TRBJ1-1	.	.	CASSYRGLGAFF	TGTGCCAGCAGTTACAGGGGACTCGGGGCTTTCTTT
TRBV19	TRBJ1-5	once	.	CASTRQADHSNSNQPQHF	TGTGCCAGTACTCGACAGGCTGACCATTCCAATAGCAATCAGCCCCAGCATTTT